Shown below are 5 T cell receptor beta chains from a single sample sequenced in a study of response to subunit inactivated influenza vaccine. TCRdb passed the RT-PCR reads through MiXCR, listing each CDR3 protein once. The sample gives fewer than 750,000 distinct CDR3 sequences, 14% of which show up once; 11% is in the top ten. This specimen consisted of PBMCs from blood, obtained 11 to 12 days after vaccination. Receptors were obtained from a man aged 45-65 years who received an inactivated influenza vaccine.

The genes are TRBV6-5 and TRBJ1-6; D gene uncertain. The CDR3 spans 12 residues. CDR1 MNHEY and CDR2 SVGAGI come from the germline V gene. V was pared by 6 bases and J by 7 bases, with 7 bases between. The CDR3 DNA is TGTGCCAGCAGAAGGGCCAATTCACCCCTCCACTTT. It specifies CASRRANSPLHF.

The chain has TRBV25-1 and TRBJ2-3, with TRBD2 matching over 7 bases. This CDR3 spans 18 amino acids. Germline V gene data show CDR1 as MGHDK and CDR2 as SYGVNS. Trimming took 2 bases from V and 6 from J; bases not matched to a gene: 17. The CDR3 bases are TGTGCCAGCAGTGAAGGGGCAGTCGGGAGGAGGACCAGGGATACGCAGTATTTT. Protein sequence: CASSEGAVGRRTRDTQYF.

This clonotype has just one count. Here the CDR3 DNA reads TGTGCCACAAATTTAGCGGGAGGGAACAATGAGCAGTTCTTC. It specifies CATNLAGGNNEQFF. The rearrangement links TRBV10-3 to TRBJ2-1; 11 bases fit TRBD2. Germline assignment: CDR1 ENHRY and CDR2 SYGVKD. CDR3 size: 14 residues. The V and J ends lost 10 bases and 5 bases, in that order; junction bases with no gene match: 7.

In its sample, this clonotype was seen a few times. The V gene is TRBV28, the J gene TRBJ2-7, with D unclear. Trimming took 7 bases from V and 3 from J, leaving 13 bases between them. The CDR3 loop spans 13 amino acids. Looked up from germline, CDR1 is MDHEN and CDR2 is SYDVKM. The CDR3 nucleotides are TGTGCCAGCACCCCGCCCGGCGACTACGAGCAGTACTTC. This gives the protein CASTPPGDYEQYF.

The chain combines TRBV20-1 with TRBJ2-1; TRBD2 matches 11 bases. The CDR3 totals 16 residues. After removal of 6 bases from V and 5 bases from J, the junction contained 12 bases not matched to a gene. The germline V gene encodes CDR1 DFQATT and CDR2 SNEGSKA (reference sequence). The CDR3 coding sequence is TGCAGTGCGTATTACCCCGGGACTAGCGGAAACAATGAGCAGTTCTTC. This translates into CSAYYPGTSGNNEQFF.